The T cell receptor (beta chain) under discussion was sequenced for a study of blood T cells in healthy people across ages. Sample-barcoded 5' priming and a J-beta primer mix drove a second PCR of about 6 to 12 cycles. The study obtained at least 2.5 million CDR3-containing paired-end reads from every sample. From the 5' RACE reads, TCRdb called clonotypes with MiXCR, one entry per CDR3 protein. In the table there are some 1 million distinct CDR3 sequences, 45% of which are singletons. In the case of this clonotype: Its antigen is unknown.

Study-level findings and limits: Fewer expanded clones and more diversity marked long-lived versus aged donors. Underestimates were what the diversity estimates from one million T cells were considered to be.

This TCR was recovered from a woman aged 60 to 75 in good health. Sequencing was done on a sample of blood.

CDR3 protein: CASSYGTGGGYGYTF. CDR3 nucleotides: TGTGCCAGCAGTTACGGGACAGGGGGCGGCTATGGCTACACCTTC. This chain joins TRBV6-6 and TRBJ1-2, with 12 bases aligning to TRBD1. V shed 2 bases and J 4 bases; nucleotides not matched to a gene: 2. The CDR3 is 15 residues long. CDR1 and CDR2 (germline): MNHNY, SVGAGI (reference sequence).